This TCR beta chain was recovered during a study of T cell responses to AZD1222 COVID-19 vaccine. Overall study results and limits: Donors were chiefly white British, with a greater number of females, and clonal diversity was perhaps underestimated. Nearly half of spike-specific TCRs reportedly go after variant regions that carry no mutations. Seropositive status at baseline applied to only six AZD1222 recipients.

Regarding this clone: Its antigen is not identified.

This CDR3 is 15 amino acids long. Trimming at V came to 1 base and at J to 6 bases, leaving 4 bases not matched to a gene. Germline V gene data show CDR1 as SGHAT and CDR2 as FQNNGV. Clones were sequenced by immunoSEQ multiplex PCR, and TCRdb holds only the in-frame ones, with some missing. The repertoire holds fewer than 90,000 clones, with nearly 90% as singletons. The sequence was obtained from an adult in good health. This sample comprised peripheral blood, obtained on day 0 of AZD1222 vaccination. The V gene is TRBV11-2, the J gene TRBJ1-5, with 9 bases lining up with TRBD1. This CDR3 reads CASSLVQGAGQPQHF. As DNA, the CDR3 is TGTGCCAGCAGCTTAGTACAGGGGGCTGGTCAGCCCCAGCATTTT.